The 21 T cell receptor beta chains below all came from one sample that was sequenced in a study of technical replicates of blood from a handful of donors. Method: immunoSEQ multiplex PCR; TCRdb's copy keeps in-frame clones and lacks some. The sample holds about 79,000 clones, 90% to 95% seen once. The sample consisted of T cells isolated from PBMCs. The receptors were sampled from a human donor in good health.

J is TRBJ2-5 and V is TRBV7-2; TRBD2 aligns across 7 bases. This CDR3 contains 17 residues. Germline CDR1 is SGHTA and CDR2 is FQGNSA. The trim removed 4 bases at V and 1 base at J, leaving 12 bases unmatched. CDR3 protein: CASSYGGGISLQETQYF. In DNA form, the CDR3 reads TGTGCCAGCAGCTATGGGGGAGGGATCTCCCTCCAAGAGACCCAGTACTTC.

The CDR3 sequence: CASSQTGGTLGQFF. DNA for the CDR3: TGTGCCAGCAGTCAGACAGGGGGGACGCTTGGGCAGTTCTTC. The rearrangement links TRBV2 to TRBJ2-1; TRBD1 aligns across 9 bases. CDR1 is SNHLY and CDR2 is FYNNEI in the germline V gene. The J segment lost 12 bases and the V segment lost 5 bases, leaving 11 bases of the junction unmatched. The CDR3 has 14 amino acids.

The chain employs TRBV7-2 and TRBJ1-1; maybe TRBD1 (6 bases). The CDR3 totals 13 residues. Trimming shortened V by 3 bases and J by 10 bases, and 15 bases separated the two germline ends. Per germline, CDR1 SGHTA and CDR2 FQGNSA. This chain's CDR3 is CASSFRGAEGAFF. CDR3 DNA sequence: TGTGCCAGCAGCTTTCGGGGGGCTGAAGGAGCTTTCTTT.

The table lists this clone with a few counts. This chain links TRBV7-9 with TRBJ1-1; weak D call: TRBD1 (6 bases). The CDR3 is 15 residues long. The V gene lost 2 bases and the J gene lost 3 bases, with 13 bases spanning the gap. Germline loops: CDR1 SEHNR, CDR2 FQNEAQ (reference sequence). CDR3 loop: CASSLSRTEDTEAFF. The CDR3 region has the DNA TGTGCCAGCAGCTTATCTAGGACAGAGGACACTGAAGCTTTCTTT. The complete variable domain, with remaining parts taken from reference TRBV7-9 and TRBJ1-1, reads DTGVSQNPRHKITKRGQNVTFRCDPISEHNRLYWYRQTLGQGPEFLTYFQNEAQLEKSRLLSDRFSAERPKGSFSTLEIQRTEQGDSAMYLCASSLSRTEDTEAFFGQGTRLTVV.

In its sample, this clone was seen once. The V and J genes are TRBV18 and TRBJ1-1; weak D call: TRBD1 (6 bases). Trimming took 2 bases from V and 5 from J, leaving 21 bases between them. Germline V gene sequence: CDR1 KGHSH, CDR2 LQKENI. CDR3 length equals 17 residues. The CDR3 spells CASSPTRAGAVGTEAFF. DNA for the CDR3: TGTGCCAGCTCACCAACGAGGGCAGGGGCCGTTGGGACTGAAGCTTTCTTT.

The rearrangement uses TRBV30 and TRBJ1-2; 7 bases fit TRBD1. The germline V gene encodes CDR1 GTSNPN and CDR2 SVGIG (reference sequence). This CDR3 has 10 residues. J gave up 11 bases and V 7 bases, and 7 bases lay outside the gene matches. This CDR3 is CASHRDRYTF. DNA for the CDR3: TGTGCCTCCCACCGGGACAGATACACCTTC.

The V gene is TRBV29-1, the J gene TRBJ2-1, with 10 bases that match TRBD2. Germline values: CDR1 SQVTM, CDR2 ANQGSEA. V trimming: 4 bases; J trimming: 4 bases; junction bases outside the gene matches: 7. CDR3 size: 15 residues. The CDR3 nucleotides read TGCAGCGTTGTGGCTAGCGGGAGACCATACAATGAGCAGTTCTTC. It specifies CSVVASGRPYNEQFF.

This chain joins TRBV5-1 and TRBJ2-1; 7 positions match TRBD2. The CDR3 covers 18 residues. Germline CDR1 and CDR2: SGHRS and YFSETQ. V shed 0 bases, J shed 0 bases, and the junction held 9 bases outside the gene matches. This CDR3 is CASSLVGLAASSYNEQFF. The CDR3 DNA follows: TGCGCCAGCAGCTTGGTAGGTCTAGCGGCTTCCTCCTACAATGAGCAGTTCTTC.

The chain links TRBV19 to TRBJ2-7, with 9 bases aligning to TRBD2. Germline trimming cut 6 bases from V and 2 bases from J; bases unmatched to any gene: 11. The CDR3 has 16 residues. Germline loops: CDR1 LNHDA, CDR2 SQIVND (reference sequence). CDR3 in DNA: TGTGCCAGTAGACGGACGCCGGGGACTAGCCCCTACGAGCAGTACTTC. Translation: CASRRTPGTSPYEQYF.

The V gene is TRBV5-5, the J gene TRBJ1-5, with D perhaps TRBD1 (5 bases). This CDR3 is 15 amino acids long. Between the trimmed V and J ends, which lost 4 bases and 7 bases, there was a span of 18 bases. Germline V gene data show CDR1 as SGHKS and CDR2 as YYEKEE (reference sequence). For the CDR3, the DNA is TGTGCCAGCAGCCCGGCGGGGGTAGGAGGGCAGCCCCAGCATTTT. Residues: CASSPAGVGGQPQHF.

This chain connects TRBV18 to TRBJ1-1; no firm D call. Trimming stripped 3 bases from V and 0 bases from J, with 11 bases between. The CDR3 has 15 residues. The germline V gene encodes CDR1 KGHSH and CDR2 LQKENI. The CDR3 loop reads CASSPGDTLNTEAFF. The CDR3 region has the DNA TGTGCCAGCTCACCGGGAGACACCCTGAACACTGAAGCTTTCTTT.

The chain recombines TRBV18 with TRBJ2-1; TRBD2 matches 11 bases. CDR1 KGHSH and CDR2 LQKENI come from the germline V gene. This CDR3 has 19 residues. Losses at the gene ends were 2 bases for V and 0 bases for J; bases not matched to a gene: 9. In nucleotides, the CDR3 is TGTGCCAGCTCACCAGTTTTGACTAGCGGGACCCTCTCCTACAATGAGCAGTTCTTC. As protein: CASSPVLTSGTLSYNEQFF.

Written as DNA, the CDR3 is TGTGCCAGCAGTTCGAAATCCGGGGACAGGCCGTACTACGAGCAGTACTTC. Amino acid sequence: CASSSKSGDRPYYEQYF. This chain links TRBV28 with TRBJ2-7, with 8 bases identical to TRBD1. The germline V gene has CDR1 MDHEN and CDR2 SYDVKM. This CDR3 is built from 17 residues. V shed 4 bases and J 3 bases; nucleotides not matched to a gene: 14.

This chain links TRBV5-1 with TRBJ2-2; 10 positions agree with TRBD2. Germline V gives CDR1 SGHRS, CDR2 YFSETQ. The CDR3 extends over 17 amino acids. V was pared by 6 bases and J by 4 bases, with 12 bases of the junction left unmatched. The CDR3 reads CASITGAGGPSTGELFF. Written as DNA, the CDR3 is TGCGCCAGCATCACGGGAGCGGGGGGGCCAAGCACCGGGGAGCTGTTTTTT.

This clone was seen once. The chain has TRBV6-1 and TRBJ1-2; tentative D call: TRBD1 (5 bases). V was shortened by 5 bases and J by 5 bases, with 15 bases between the two germline ends. The germline CDR1 and CDR2 sequences are MNHNS and SASEGT. The CDR3 totals 14 residues. The CDR3 here is CASSRGVLGYGYTF. As DNA, the CDR3 is TGTGCCAGCAGTCGGGGGGTCTTGGGGTATGGCTACACCTTC.

The chain is built from TRBV7-5 and TRBJ2-2; TRBD1, the table's D call, was not compared with the DNA. TRBV7-5 is reported as a pseudogene. The CDR3 length is 16 residues. CDR3 protein: CVRSGARHPNTGELFF. Here the CDR3 DNA reads TGTGTCAGAAGCGGGGCTCGCCATCCAAACACCGGGGAGCTGTTTTTT.

In this sample, this clone turned up a few times. The chain couples TRBV6-1 to TRBJ2-7; 7 positions agree with TRBD1. The CDR3 runs to 13 residues. Trimming took 5 bases from V and 2 from J; bases not matched to a gene: 3. The V gene's germline CDR1 is MNHNS and CDR2 SASEGT. CDR3 amino acids: CASSPGTAYEQYF. In nucleotides, the CDR3 is TGTGCCAGCAGTCCCGGGACAGCCTACGAGCAGTACTTC.

The chain joins TRBV18 to TRBJ1-2; 7 bases line up with TRBD1. Germline assignment: CDR1 KGHSH and CDR2 LQKENI. With V trimmed by 3 bases and J by 0 bases, 7 bases remained unmatched. This CDR3 has 16 amino acids. The CDR3 region is CASSPTNDRANYGYTF. CDR3 nucleotide sequence: TGTGCCAGCTCACCGACTAACGACAGGGCTAACTATGGCTACACCTTC.

The chain uses TRBV7-9 and TRBJ2-3, with 7 positions matching TRBD1. Trimming cost V 5 bases and J 1 base; bases outside gene matches: 6. The CDR3 totals 15 residues. CDR1 and CDR2 from the germline V gene are SEHNR and FQNEAQ (reference sequence). This CDR3 reads CASSDRVVGTDTQYF. CDR3 nucleotide sequence: TGTGCCAGCAGCGACAGGGTGGTCGGCACAGATACGCAGTATTTT.

This chain links TRBV9 with TRBJ2-1; the match to TRBD2 covers 7 bases. Trimming cost V 2 bases and J 3 bases; bases outside gene matches: 11. CDR1 is SGDLS and CDR2 is YYNGEE in the germline V gene. The CDR3 loop spans 17 amino acids. The CDR3 nucleotides are TGTGCCAGCAGCGTTGACCTGGCAGCGGGGAACTACAATGAGCAGTTCTTC. Its protein product is CASSVDLAAGNYNEQFF.

The chain is built from TRBV18 and TRBJ2-7; 9 bases fit TRBD2. J lost 5 bases, V lost 4 bases, and 9 bases had no gene match. Per the germline V gene, CDR1 is KGHSH and CDR2 is LQKENI. The CDR3 extends over 15 amino acids. The CDR3 coding sequence is TGTGCCAGCTCACTAATAGCGGGAGCCGGCGACGAGCAGTACTTC. It codes for CASSLIAGAGDEQYF.